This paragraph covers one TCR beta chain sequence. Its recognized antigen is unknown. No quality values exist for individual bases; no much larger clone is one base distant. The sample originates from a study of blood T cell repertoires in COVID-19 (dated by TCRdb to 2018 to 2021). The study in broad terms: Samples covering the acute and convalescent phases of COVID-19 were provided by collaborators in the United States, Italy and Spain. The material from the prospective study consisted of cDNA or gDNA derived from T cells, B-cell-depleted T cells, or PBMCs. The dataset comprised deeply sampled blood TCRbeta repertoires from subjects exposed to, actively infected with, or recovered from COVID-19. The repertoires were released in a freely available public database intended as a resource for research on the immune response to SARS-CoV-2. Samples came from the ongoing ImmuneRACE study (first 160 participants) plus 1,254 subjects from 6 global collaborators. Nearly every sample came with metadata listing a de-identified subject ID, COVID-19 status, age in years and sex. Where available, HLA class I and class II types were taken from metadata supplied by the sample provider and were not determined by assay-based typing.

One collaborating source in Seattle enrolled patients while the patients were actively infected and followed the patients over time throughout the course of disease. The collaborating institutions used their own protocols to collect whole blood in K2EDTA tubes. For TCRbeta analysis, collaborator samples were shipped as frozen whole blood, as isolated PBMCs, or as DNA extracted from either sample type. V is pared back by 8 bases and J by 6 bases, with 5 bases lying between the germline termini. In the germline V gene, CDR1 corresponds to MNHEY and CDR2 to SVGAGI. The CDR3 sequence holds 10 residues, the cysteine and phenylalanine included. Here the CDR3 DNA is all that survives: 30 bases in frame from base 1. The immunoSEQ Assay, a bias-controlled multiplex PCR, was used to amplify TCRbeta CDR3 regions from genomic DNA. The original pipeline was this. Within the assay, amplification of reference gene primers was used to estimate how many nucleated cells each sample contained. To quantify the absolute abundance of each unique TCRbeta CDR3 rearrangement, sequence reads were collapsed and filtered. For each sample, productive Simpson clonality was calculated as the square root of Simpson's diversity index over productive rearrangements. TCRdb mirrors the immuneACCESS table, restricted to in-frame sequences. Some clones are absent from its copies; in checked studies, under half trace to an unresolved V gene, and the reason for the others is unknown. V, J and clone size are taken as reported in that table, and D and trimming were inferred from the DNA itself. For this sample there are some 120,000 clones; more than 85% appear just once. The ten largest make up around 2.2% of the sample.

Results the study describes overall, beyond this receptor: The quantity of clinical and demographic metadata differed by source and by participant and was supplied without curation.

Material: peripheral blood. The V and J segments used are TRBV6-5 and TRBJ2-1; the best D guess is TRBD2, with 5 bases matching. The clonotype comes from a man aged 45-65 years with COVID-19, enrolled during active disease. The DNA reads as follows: TGTGCCAGCCGGGGCAATGAGCAGTTCTTC. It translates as CASRGNEQFF.